A selection of T cell receptor beta chains follows, all from one sample in a study of cytomegalovirus exposure and HLA in healthy donors. The repertoire was sequenced with immunoSEQ multiplex PCR; TCRdb's copy has only in-frame clones and lacks some. The sample lists around 100,000 clones; around 80% were seen once. Sequenced material: PBMCs. Source of these receptors: a woman between 18 and 30 years old in good health and CMV-seropositive. The CDR3 runs from the conserved cysteine through the conserved F or W. Fields, in order: D gene, clone size, V gene, J gene, CDR3 DNA, CDR3 protein. The D gene is left open where the match is weak. Part of the rows lack a size; the others show once, few, many or a class for expanded clones.

TRBD2,few,TRBV5-1,TRBJ2-3,TGCGCCAGCAGCTTGGTGGCTAGCGGAAGCACAGATACGCAGTATTTT,CASSLVASGSTDTQYF
-,-,TRBV7-9,TRBJ1-1,TGTGCCAGCAGCTCTGGACAGTATGAAGCTTTCTTT,CASSSGQYEAFF
TRBD1,few,TRBV5-4,TRBJ2-7,TGTGCCAGCAGCTGGGGACAGGGAAAAGGCGAGCAGTACTTC,CASSWGQGKGEQYF
TRBD2,few,TRBV6-5,TRBJ2-1,TGTGCCAGCAGTCGAACTAGCGGTGGTGAGCAGTTCTTC,CASSRTSGGEQFF
-,-,TRBV5-1,TRBJ2-3,TGCGCCAGCAGCTTCCAGGGGCGGAGCACAGATACGCAGTATTTT,CASSFQGRSTDTQYF
-,-,TRBV25-1,TRBJ1-5,TGTGCCAGCAGTGAAACGGTCAATCAGCCCCAGCATTTT,CASSETVNQPQHF
-,-,TRBV28,TRBJ1-4,TGTGCCAGCAGTACCGGGGGGACTTCTAATGAAAAACTGTTTTTT,CASSTGGTSNEKLFF
-,few,TRBV5-1,TRBJ2-1,TGCGCCAGCAGCTTGCAGCCCCGAGGGTCCTACAATGAGCAGTTCTTC,CASSLQPRGSYNEQFF
TRBD1,-,TRBV6-5,TRBJ1-1,TGTGCCAGCAGAACCACAGGGGGCGGGAACACTGAAGCTTTCTTT,CASRTTGGGNTEAFF
TRBD1,-,TRBV5-6,TRBJ2-7,TGTGCCAGCAGTTTAGACAGGGGGTTAAACGAGCAGTACTTC,CASSLDRGLNEQYF
TRBD2,-,TRBV5-1,TRBJ2-4,TGCGCCAGCAGCGAATTCGGGACTAGCGGAAACATTCAGTACTTC,CASSEFGTSGNIQYF